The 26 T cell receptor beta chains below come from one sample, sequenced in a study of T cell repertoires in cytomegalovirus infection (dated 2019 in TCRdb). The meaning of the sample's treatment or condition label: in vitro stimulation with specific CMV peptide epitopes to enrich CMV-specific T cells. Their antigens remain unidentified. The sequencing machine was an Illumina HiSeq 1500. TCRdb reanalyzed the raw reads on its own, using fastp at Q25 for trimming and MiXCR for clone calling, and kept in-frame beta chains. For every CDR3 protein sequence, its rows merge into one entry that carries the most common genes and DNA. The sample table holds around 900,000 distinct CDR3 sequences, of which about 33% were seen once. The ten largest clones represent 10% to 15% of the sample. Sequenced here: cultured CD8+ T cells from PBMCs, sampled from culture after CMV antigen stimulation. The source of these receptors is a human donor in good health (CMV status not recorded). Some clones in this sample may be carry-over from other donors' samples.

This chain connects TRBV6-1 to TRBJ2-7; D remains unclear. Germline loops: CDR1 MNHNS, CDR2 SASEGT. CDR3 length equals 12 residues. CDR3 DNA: TGTGTCAGCACATTTGGAGTCTACGAGCAGTACGTC. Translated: CVSTFGVYEQYV.

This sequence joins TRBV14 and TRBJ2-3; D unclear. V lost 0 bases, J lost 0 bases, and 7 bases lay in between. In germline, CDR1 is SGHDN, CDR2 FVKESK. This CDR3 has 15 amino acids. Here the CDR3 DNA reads TGTGCCAGCAGCCAAGATAAGTACAGCACAGATACGCAGTATTTT. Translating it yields CASSQDKYSTDTQYF. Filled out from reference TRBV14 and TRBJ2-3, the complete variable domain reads EAGVTQFPSHSVIEKGQTVTLRCDPISGHDNLYWYRRVMGKEIKFLLHFVKESKQDESGMPNNRFLAERTGGTYSTLKVQPAELEDSGVYFCASSQDKYSTDTQYFGPGTRLTVL.

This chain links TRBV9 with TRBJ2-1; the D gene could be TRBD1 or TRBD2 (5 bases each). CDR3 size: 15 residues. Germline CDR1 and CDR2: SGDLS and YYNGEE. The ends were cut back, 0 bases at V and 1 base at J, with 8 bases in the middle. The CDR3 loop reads CASSVAGLSYNEQFF. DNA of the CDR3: TGTGCCAGCAGCGTAGCGGGGCTATCCTACAATGAGCAGTTCTTC.

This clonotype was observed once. This CDR3 is CASSPLDSYYEQYV. The CDR3 nucleotides read TGTGCCAGCAGTCCCCTAGACAGCTACTACGAGCAGTACGTC. The genes are TRBV27 and TRBJ2-7, with D perhaps TRBD1 (5 bases). The germline V gene encodes CDR1 MNHEY and CDR2 SMNVEV (reference sequence). There are 14 residues in the CDR3. Trimming cost V 5 bases and J 3 bases, with 14 bases left between them.

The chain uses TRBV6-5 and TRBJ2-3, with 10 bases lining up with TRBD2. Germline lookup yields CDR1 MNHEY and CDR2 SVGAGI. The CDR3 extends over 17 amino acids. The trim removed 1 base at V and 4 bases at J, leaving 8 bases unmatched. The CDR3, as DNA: TGTGCCAGCAGTTACTGGATAGCGGGGGGCCGGGCAGATACGCAGTATTTT. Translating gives CASSYWIAGGRADTQYF.

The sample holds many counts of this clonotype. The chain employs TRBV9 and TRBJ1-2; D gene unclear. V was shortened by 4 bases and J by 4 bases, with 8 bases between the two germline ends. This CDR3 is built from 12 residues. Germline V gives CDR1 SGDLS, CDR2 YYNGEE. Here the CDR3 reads CASSSRAYGYTF. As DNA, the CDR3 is TGTGCCAGCAGCTCAAGAGCCTATGGCTACACCTTC.

The CDR3 DNA reads TGTGCCAGCAGACTAACAGGTTACAGCTCCTACAATGAGCAGTTCTTC. Translating gives CASRLTGYSSYNEQFF. This sequence joins TRBV27 and TRBJ2-1, with D possibly TRBD1 on 5 matching bases. The CDR3 has 16 residues. The germline V gene encodes CDR1 MNHEY and CDR2 SMNVEV (reference sequence). V was clipped by 6 bases and J by 0 bases, with 15 bases between them.

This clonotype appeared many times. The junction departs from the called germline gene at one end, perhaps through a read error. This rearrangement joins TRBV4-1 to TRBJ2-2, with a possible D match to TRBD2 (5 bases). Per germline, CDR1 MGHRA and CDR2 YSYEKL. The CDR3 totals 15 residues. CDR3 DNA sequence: TGTGCCAGCAGCCAAGAGGCGCTAGCCTCCGGGGAGCTGTTTTTT. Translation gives CASSQEALASGELFF.

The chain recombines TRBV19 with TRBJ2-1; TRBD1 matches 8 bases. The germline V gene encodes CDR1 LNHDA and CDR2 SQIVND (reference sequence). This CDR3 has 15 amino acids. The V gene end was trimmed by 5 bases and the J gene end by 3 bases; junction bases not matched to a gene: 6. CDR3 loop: CASSPRGPNYNEQFF. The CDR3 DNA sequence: TGTGCCAGTAGTCCCAGGGGGCCGAACTACAATGAGCAGTTCTTC.

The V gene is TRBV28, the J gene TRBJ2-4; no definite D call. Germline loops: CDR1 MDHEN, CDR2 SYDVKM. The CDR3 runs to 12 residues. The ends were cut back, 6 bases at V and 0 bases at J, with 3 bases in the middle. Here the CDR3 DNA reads TGTGCCAGCAGGGAAGCCAAAAACATTCAGTACTTC. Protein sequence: CASREAKNIQYF.

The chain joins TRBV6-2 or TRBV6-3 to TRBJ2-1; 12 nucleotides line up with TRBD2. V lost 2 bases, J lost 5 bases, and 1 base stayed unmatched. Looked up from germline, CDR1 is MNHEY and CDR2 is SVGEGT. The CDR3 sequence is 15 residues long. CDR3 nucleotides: TGTGCCAGCAGTTACCTAGCGGGGGGGGACAATGAGCAGTTCTTC. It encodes CASSYLAGGDNEQFF.

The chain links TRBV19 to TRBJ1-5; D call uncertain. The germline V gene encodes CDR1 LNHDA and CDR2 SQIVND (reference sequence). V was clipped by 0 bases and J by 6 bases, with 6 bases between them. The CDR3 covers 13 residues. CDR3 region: CASSIEGFQPQHF. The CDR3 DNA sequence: TGTGCCAGTAGTATAGAAGGGTTTCAGCCCCAGCATTTT. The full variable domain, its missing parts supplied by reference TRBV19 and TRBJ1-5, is DGGITQSPKYLFRKEGQNVTLSCEQNLNHDAMYWYRQDPGQGLRLIYYSQIVNDFQKGDIAEGYSVSREKKESFPLTVTSAQKNPTAFYLCASSIEGFQPQHFGDGTRLSIL.

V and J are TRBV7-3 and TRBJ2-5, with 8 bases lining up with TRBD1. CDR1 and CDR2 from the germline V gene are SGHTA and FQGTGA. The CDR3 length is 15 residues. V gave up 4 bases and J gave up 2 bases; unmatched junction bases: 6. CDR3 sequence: CASSSGGGKQETQYF. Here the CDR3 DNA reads TGTGCCAGCAGCTCAGGGGGCGGAAAACAAGAGACCCAGTACTTC.

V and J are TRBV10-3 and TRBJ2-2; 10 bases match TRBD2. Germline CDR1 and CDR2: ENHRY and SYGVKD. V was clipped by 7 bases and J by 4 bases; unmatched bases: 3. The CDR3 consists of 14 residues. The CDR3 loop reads CAIMASGGTGELFF. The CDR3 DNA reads TGTGCCATCATGGCTAGCGGGGGCACCGGGGAGCTGTTTTTT.

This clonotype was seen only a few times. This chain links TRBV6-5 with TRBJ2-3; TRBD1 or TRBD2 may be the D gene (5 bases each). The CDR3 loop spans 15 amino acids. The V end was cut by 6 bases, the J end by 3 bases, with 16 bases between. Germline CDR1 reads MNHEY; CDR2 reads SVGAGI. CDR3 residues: CASRPSRGLTDTQYF. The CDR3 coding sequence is TGTGCCAGCAGACCCTCGAGGGGCTTGACAGATACGCAGTATTTT.

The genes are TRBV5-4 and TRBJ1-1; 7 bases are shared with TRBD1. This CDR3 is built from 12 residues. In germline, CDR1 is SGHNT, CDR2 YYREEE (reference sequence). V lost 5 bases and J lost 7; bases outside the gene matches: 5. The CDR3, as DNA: TGTGCCAGCAGGAAGGACAGGCATGAAGCTTTCTTT. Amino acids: CASRKDRHEAFF.

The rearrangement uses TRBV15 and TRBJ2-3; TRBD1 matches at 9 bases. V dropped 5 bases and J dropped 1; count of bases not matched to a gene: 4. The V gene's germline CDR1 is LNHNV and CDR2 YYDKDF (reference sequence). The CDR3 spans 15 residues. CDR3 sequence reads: CATSFRTGGTDTQYF. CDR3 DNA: TGTGCCACCAGCTTTCGGACAGGGGGCACAGATACGCAGTATTTT.

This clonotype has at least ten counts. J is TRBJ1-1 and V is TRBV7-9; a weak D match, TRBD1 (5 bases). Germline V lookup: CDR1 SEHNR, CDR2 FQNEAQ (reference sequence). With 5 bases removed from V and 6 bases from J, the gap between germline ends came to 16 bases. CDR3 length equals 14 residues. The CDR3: CASSVNQGEPEAFF. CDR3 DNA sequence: TGTGCCAGCAGCGTAAACCAGGGCGAACCTGAAGCTTTCTTT.

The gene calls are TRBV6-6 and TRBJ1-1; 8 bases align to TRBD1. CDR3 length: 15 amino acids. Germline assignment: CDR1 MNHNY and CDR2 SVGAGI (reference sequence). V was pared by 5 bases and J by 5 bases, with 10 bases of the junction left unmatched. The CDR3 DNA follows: TGTGCCAGCAGTGCCTCAGGGGGCGAGGAGACTGAAGCTTTCTTT. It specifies CASSASGGEETEAFF.

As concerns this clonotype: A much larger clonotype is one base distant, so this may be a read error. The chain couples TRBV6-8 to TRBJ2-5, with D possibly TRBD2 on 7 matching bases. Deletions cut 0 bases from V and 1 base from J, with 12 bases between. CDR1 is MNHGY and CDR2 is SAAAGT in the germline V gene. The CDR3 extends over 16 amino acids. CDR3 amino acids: CASSYSGRGLQETQYF. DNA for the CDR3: TGTGCCAGCAGTTACTCTGGGCGGGGGCTCCAAGAGACCCAGTACTTC.

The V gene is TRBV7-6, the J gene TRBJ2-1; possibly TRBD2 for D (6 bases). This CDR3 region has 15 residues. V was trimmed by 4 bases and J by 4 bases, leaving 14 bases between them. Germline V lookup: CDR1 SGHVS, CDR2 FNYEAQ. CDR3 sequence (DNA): TGTGCCAGCAGCTCCGGGCTAGCGAGGTACAATGAGCAGTTCTTC. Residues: CASSSGLARYNEQFF.

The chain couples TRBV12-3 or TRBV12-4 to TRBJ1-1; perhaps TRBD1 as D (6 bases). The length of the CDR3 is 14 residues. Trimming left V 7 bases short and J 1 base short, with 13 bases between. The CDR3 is CASIPDRWNTEAFF. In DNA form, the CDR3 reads TGTGCCAGCATTCCAGACAGGTGGAACACTGAAGCTTTCTTT.

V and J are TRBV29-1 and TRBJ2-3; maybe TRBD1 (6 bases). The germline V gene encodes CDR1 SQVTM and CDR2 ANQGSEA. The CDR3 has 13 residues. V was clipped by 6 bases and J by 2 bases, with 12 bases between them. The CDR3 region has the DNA TGCAGCGTGCACACAGGGTACACAGATACGCAGTATTTT. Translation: CSVHTGYTDTQYF.

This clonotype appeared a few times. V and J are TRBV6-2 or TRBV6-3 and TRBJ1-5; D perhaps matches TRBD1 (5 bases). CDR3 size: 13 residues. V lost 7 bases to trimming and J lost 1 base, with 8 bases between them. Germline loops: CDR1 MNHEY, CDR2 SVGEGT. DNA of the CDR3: TGTGCCAGCACTGCAGGGAGCAATCAGCCCCAGCATTTT. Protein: CASTAGSNQPQHF.

This CDR3 is CASSSRGSQYNEQFF. The CDR3 nucleotides are TGTGCCAGTAGCAGCCGGGGGAGTCAGTACAATGAGCAGTTCTTC. The chain links TRBV19 to TRBJ2-1; a weak D match, TRBD2 (6 bases). Germline assignment: CDR1 LNHDA and CDR2 SQIVND (reference sequence). The length of the CDR3 is 15 residues. Between the trimmed V and J ends, which lost 6 bases and 4 bases, there was a span of 16 bases.

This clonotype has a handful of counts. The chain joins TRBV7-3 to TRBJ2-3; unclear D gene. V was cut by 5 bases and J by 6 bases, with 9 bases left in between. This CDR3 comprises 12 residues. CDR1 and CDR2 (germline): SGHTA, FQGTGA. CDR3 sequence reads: CASSPDRDTQYF. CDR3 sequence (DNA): TGTGCCAGCAGCCCCGACCGGGATACGCAGTATTTT.